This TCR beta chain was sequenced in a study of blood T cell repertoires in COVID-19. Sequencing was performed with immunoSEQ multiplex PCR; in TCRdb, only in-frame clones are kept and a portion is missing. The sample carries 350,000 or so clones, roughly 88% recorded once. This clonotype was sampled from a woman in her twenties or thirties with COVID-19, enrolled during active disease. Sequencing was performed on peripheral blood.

The DNA for the CDR3 is TGTGCCTCACTCGGGACACCCAATGAGCAGTTCTTC. Protein product: CASLGTPNEQFF. V usage is TRBV2 and J usage is TRBJ2-1, with D perhaps TRBD1 (6 bases). Trimming removed 11 bases from V and 6 bases from J, with 14 bases in between. The CDR3 spans 12 residues. CDR1 SNHLY and CDR2 FYNNEI come from the germline V gene. Filled out from reference TRBV2 and TRBJ2-1, the complete variable domain reads EPEVTQTPSHQVTQMGQEVILRCVPISNHLYFYWYRQILGQKVEFLVSFYNNEISEKSEIFDDQFSVERPDGSNFTLKIRSTKLEDSAMYFCASLGTPNEQFFGPGTRLTVL.